The 26 T cell receptor gamma chains presented below share a single source sample, sequenced in a study of gamma-delta chains in newborns, infants, children. TCRdb re-called the reads using CATT. The sample has approximately 700 gamma-chain clones; 5.5% to 6% are singletons. What was sequenced was blood. The origin of the receptors is a child who was a newborn, infant or young child, either healthy, febrile or measles-vaccinated (not recorded which).

This clone counts as large. The chain joins TRGV4 to TRGJ1 or TRGJ2. This CDR3 comprises 12 residues. Germline V gene lookup returns CDR1 EGSTGY and CDR2 YDSYTSSV. The V segment lost 4 bases and the J segment 9 bases; nucleotides outside the gene matches: 9. This chain's CDR3 is CATWDHACKKLF. The CDR3, as DNA: TGTGCCACCTGGGACCACGCCTGTAAGAAACTCTTT.

This clone was seen more than once but under ten times. This could be a read error, since a much larger clone is one nucleotide away. The CDR3 DNA follows: TGTGCCTTGTGGGAGGTAATGAAAGAGTTGGGCAAAAAAATCCAGGTATTT. Protein sequence: CALWEVMKELGKKIQVF. The chain joins TRGV9 to TRGJP. CDR3 length equals 17 residues. CDR1 is GITISATS, CDR2 ISYDGTV, per germline (reference sequence).

Turning to this clone: A much larger clone differs by one base, so this may be a read error. Distinct nucleotide sequences in the sample also encode this CDR3. This chain links TRGV9 with TRGJP. CDR1 is GITISATS, CDR2 ISYDGTV, per germline (reference sequence). This CDR3 has 17 residues. CDR3 in DNA: TGTGCCTTGTGGGAGGTGCCCCAAGAGCTGGGCAAAAAAATCAAGGTATTT. Translated, it gives CALWEVPQELGKKIKVF.

A remark on this clone: A read error is likely here: a far larger clone is one base away. At the DNA level, this CDR3 is encoded by other sequences in the same sample as well. The V and J genes are TRGV9 and TRGJ1 or TRGJ2. V lost 4 bases and J lost 2; bases outside the gene matches: 8. The V gene's germline CDR1 is GITISATS and CDR2 ISYDGTV (reference sequence). CDR3 length: 14 amino acids. The CDR3 DNA follows: TGTGCCTTGTGGGAAGTGCTGGATTATTATAAGAAACTCTTT. Protein product: CALWEVLDYYKKLF.

There are a few counts of this clone. This likely reflects a read error, since a far larger clone is one base away. V and J are TRGV8 and TRGJ1 or TRGJ2. The length of the CDR3 is 13 residues. In germline, CDR1 is VENAVY, CDR2 YDSYNSRV. CDR3 bases: TGTGCCACCTGGGGCCCGAATTATTATAAGAAAATCTTT. Amino acids: CATWGPNYYKKIF.

Turning to this clone: A clone one base away is much larger, so this may be a read error. This chain connects TRGV8 to TRGJP1. This CDR3 has 13 amino acids. The V gene end was trimmed by 9 bases and the J gene end by 1 base; junction bases not matched to a gene: 5. Germline V gives CDR1 VENAVY, CDR2 YDSYNSRV. The CDR3 spells CATRGTTGWFKIF. The CDR3 DNA sequence: TGTGCCACCCGGGGTACCACTGGTTGGTTCAAGATATTT.

Only a few counts were recorded for this clone. The protein held in TCRdb is that of a much larger clone and does not match this DNA's translation at residue 11, likely because of a read error; the protein shown is translated from the DNA. The rearrangement joins TRGV9 to TRGJP. The CDR3 length is 16 residues. Germline V gene lookup returns CDR1 GITISATS and CDR2 ISYDGTV (reference sequence). CDR3 DNA sequence: TGTGCCTTGTGGGAGGTGCGGGAGTTGGGCGAAAAAATCAAGGTATTT. As protein: CALWEVRELGEKIKVF.

Concerning this clone itself: This may stem from a read error, because a much larger clone lies one nucleotide away. Other DNA sequences in the sample encode the same CDR3. This chain connects TRGV9 to TRGJP. CDR3 length: 16 residues. CDR1 GITISATS and CDR2 ISYDGTV come from the germline V gene (reference sequence). CDR3 DNA: TGTGCCTTGTGGGAGTTAAAAGAGTTAGGCAAAAAAATCAAGGTATTT. It encodes CALWELKELGKKIKVF.

About this clone: Only one base separates this from a far larger clonotype, so it likely reflects a read error. The chain has TRGV9 and TRGJ1 or TRGJ2. The CDR3 sequence is 13 residues long. The J segment lost 6 bases and the V segment lost 0 bases, leaving 5 bases of the junction unmatched. Germline assignment: CDR1 GITISATS and CDR2 ISYDGTV (reference sequence). CDR3 nucleotide sequence: TGTGCCTTGTGGGAGGTGCGGTGTTATAAGAAACTCTTT. It is translated as CALWEVRCYKKLF.

The table lists this clone with a few counts. A far bigger clonotype differs at one base, so this is likely a read error. This specimen includes other DNA sequences encoding the same CDR3. The chain has TRGV9 and TRGJP. The CDR3 has 16 amino acids. The V gene's germline CDR1 is GITISATS and CDR2 ISYDGTV (reference sequence). The CDR3 region has the DNA TGTGCCTTGTGGGAGGTGAGAGAGTTGGGAAAAAAAATCAAGGTATTT. Translation: CALWEVRELGKKIKVF.

Relative to its sample, this clone is large. The CDR3, as DNA: TGTGCCACCTGGGACGGGCCAGGATATAAGAAACTCTTT. Translated: CATWDGPGYKKLF. The chain combines TRGV2 with TRGJ1 or TRGJ2. Germline V gene data show CDR1 as EGSNGY and CDR2 as YDSYNSKV. J lost 7 bases, V lost 0 bases, and 6 bases had no gene match. This CDR3 region has 13 residues.

This clone rates as large. The identical CDR3 is also encoded by other nucleotide sequences in the sample. This chain connects TRGV9 to TRGJP. With V trimmed by 0 bases and J by 4 bases, 3 bases remained unmatched. This CDR3 contains 17 residues. Germline values: CDR1 GITISATS, CDR2 ISYDGTV (reference sequence). The DNA for the CDR3 is TGTGCCTTGTGGGAGGTGCCCCAAGAGTTGGGCAAAAAAATCAAGGTATTT. Translated: CALWEVPQELGKKIKVF.

Sample share makes this clone large (0.1 to 1%). This sample also contains other DNA sequences that code for the same CDR3. This chain's CDR3 is CATWDRPKSDWIKTF. CDR3 in DNA: TGTGCCACCTGGGACAGGCCGAAATCTGATTGGATCAAGACGTTT. The chain links TRGV3 to TRGJP2. J gave up 7 bases and V 0 bases, and 8 bases lay outside the gene matches. The CDR3 is made up of 15 amino acids. In germline, CDR1 is VTNTFY, CDR2 YDVSTARD (reference sequence).

Notes on this clone: Since a far larger clone is one base different, this is likely a read error. Distinct nucleotide sequences in the sample also encode this CDR3. The chain has TRGV9 and TRGJP. CDR3 size: 16 residues. Germline CDR1 GITISATS, CDR2 ISYDGTV (reference sequence). Here the CDR3 reads CALWEVQELGKKIKVF. The CDR3 DNA sequence: TGTGCCTTGTGGGAGGTGCAAGAGTTGGGAAAAAAAATCAAGGTATTT.

About this clone itself: This may come from a read error, since a much larger clone is one base off. Other DNA variants within this sample encode the same CDR3. The V call is TRGV3, the J call TRGJ1 or TRGJ2. Trimming took 0 bases from V and 4 from J; bases not matched to a gene: 3. The CDR3 totals 13 residues. Germline V gene sequence: CDR1 VTNTFY, CDR2 YDVSTARD (reference sequence). CDR3 loop: CATWDRRYYKKLF. In nucleotides, the CDR3 is TGTGCCACCTGGGACAGGAGGTATTATAAGAAACTCTTT.

Concerning this clone itself: A much more abundant neighbour one base away suggests this may be a read error. The sample has other DNA sequences that encode this CDR3 too. The chain joins TRGV9 to TRGJ1 or TRGJ2. The CDR3 consists of 13 residues. V dropped 4 bases and J dropped 5; count of bases not matched to a gene: 8. Germline V gene sequence: CDR1 GITISATS, CDR2 ISYDGTV (reference sequence). CDR3 region: CALWEVRHYKKLF. The CDR3, as DNA: TGTGCCTTGTGGGAAGTGCGTCATTATAAGAAACTCTTT.

By proportion, this clone is large. The chain combines TRGV3 with TRGJ1 or TRGJ2. Germline CDR1 reads VTNTFY; CDR2 reads YDVSTARD (reference sequence). There are 13 residues in the CDR3. Trimming removed 6 bases from V and 0 bases from J; junction bases left unmatched: 5. The CDR3, as DNA: TGTGCCACCTGGTTCGCGAATTATTATAAGAAACTCTTT. Residues: CATWFANYYKKLF.

This clone has more than one count but fewer than ten. Only one base separates this from a far larger clonotype, so it likely reflects a read error. This sample includes further DNA sequences coding for the same CDR3. The rearrangement joins TRGV2 to TRGJP1. This CDR3 is 13 amino acids long. Germline V gene lookup returns CDR1 EGSNGY and CDR2 YDSYNSKV. CDR3 loop: CATWDTTGWFKIF. The CDR3 DNA reads as TGTGCCACCTGGGATACCACTGGTTGGTTCAAGATATTC.

This clone was seen a handful of times. A read error is likely here: a far larger clone is one base away. Other DNA sequences within the sample encode an identical CDR3. This rearrangement joins TRGV9 to TRGJP. The CDR3 loop spans 16 amino acids. Per the germline V gene, CDR1 is GITISATS and CDR2 is ISYDGTV (reference sequence). The CDR3 nucleotides read TGTGCTTTGTGGGAGGTGCAAGAGTTGGGCAAAAAAATCAAGGTATTT. Translation: CALWEVQELGKKIKVF.

About this clone itself: The likely explanation is a read error, given a far larger clone one base away. This sequence joins TRGV9 and TRGJP. Germline lookup yields CDR1 GITISATS and CDR2 ISYDGTV (reference sequence). CDR3 size: 16 residues. The CDR3 nucleotides are TGTGCCTTGTGGGAGGGAATCGAGTTGAGCAAAAAAATCAAGGTATTT. Translation gives CALWEGIELSKKIKVF.

Comments on this clone: A far larger clone is off by one base, so a read error is likely. This chain joins TRGV9 and TRGJP. There are 17 residues in the CDR3. Germline V gives CDR1 GITISATS, CDR2 ISYDGTV (reference sequence). DNA for the CDR3: TGTGCCTTGTGGGAGCTCTTGCAAGAGTTGGGCAAAAGAATCAAGGTATTT. Translation gives CALWELLQELGKRIKVF.

As regards this clone: This DNA's translation and the protein TCRdb lists, from a much larger clone, do not match at residue 5, likely due to a read error; the protein shown is translated from the DNA. This chain connects TRGV9 to TRGJP. V shed 4 bases and J 3 bases; nucleotides not matched to a gene: 3. The CDR3 covers 16 residues. CDR1 is GITISATS, CDR2 ISYDGTV, per germline (reference sequence). The CDR3 bases are TGTGCCTTGTGGGATGTGCAAGAGTTGGGCAAAAAAATCAAGGTATTT. It codes for CALWDVQELGKKIKVF.

On this clone itself: One base away lies a much larger clone, so this may be a sequencing read error. The chain links TRGV9 to TRGJP. Germline lookup yields CDR1 GITISATS and CDR2 ISYDGTV (reference sequence). The CDR3 sequence is 16 residues long. DNA of the CDR3: TGTGCCTTGTGGGGGGTGCATGTGTTGGGCAAAAAAATCAAGGTATTT. This codes for CALWGVHVLGKKIKVF.

This clone occurred a few times. This sequence may be a read error, since a much larger clone differs from it by one base. This chain uses TRGV2 with TRGJP2. V was pared by 0 bases and J by 3 bases, with 10 bases of the junction left unmatched. This CDR3 region has 17 residues. Germline loops: CDR1 EGSNGY, CDR2 YDSYNSKV. CDR3 sequence reads: CATWDGGFDGSDWIKTF. Here the CDR3 DNA reads TGTGCCACCTGGGACGGGGGGTTTGATGGTAGTGATTGGATCAAGACGTTT.

Concerning this clone itself: It may be a read error: a sequence one base away is much more abundant. The gene calls are TRGV9 and TRGJ1 or TRGJ2. CDR1 is GITISATS and CDR2 is ISYDGTV in the germline V gene (reference sequence). This CDR3 is built from 14 residues. CDR3: CALWEVRGYCKKLF. The DNA for the CDR3 is TGTGCCTTGTGGGAGGTGCGGGGTTATTGTAAGAAACTCTTT.

In its sample, this clone was seen a few times. The likely explanation is a read error, given a far larger clone one base away. The chain carries TRGV5 and TRGJP2. The CDR3 contains 14 residues. Germline V gene lookup returns CDR1 VINAFY and CDR2 YDVSNSKD. CDR3 bases: TGTACCACCTGGGGGAGGAGTAGTGATTGGATCAAGACGTTT. Translated: CTTWGRSSDWIKTF.